These T cell receptor beta chains were read from a single sample in a study of control samples from healthy donors and cancer patients. Libraries were prepared by immunoSEQ multiplex PCR; TCRdb keeps only in-frame clonotypes and omits some of them. This sample has 120,000 to 150,000 clones; around 94% occur once, and the top ten carry about an eighth. Sample: blood. These receptors came from a man in his forties in good health. Each CDR3 is given with its conserved first and last residue. Fields, in order: J gene, D gene, CDR3 length, V gene, CDR3 protein, CDR3 DNA. A D gene is named only where the DNA matches it firmly.

>TRBJ2-2|TRBD2|18|TRBV18
CASSPRTSGGANTGELFF
TGTGCCAGCTCACCGAGGACTAGCGGGGGAGCGAACACCGGGGAGCTGTTTTTT
>TRBJ2-7|-|13|TRBV6-4
CASPTRGDYEQYF
TGTGCCAGCCCTACGAGGGGGGACTACGAGCAGTACTTC
>TRBJ1-2|TRBD1|13|TRBV29-1
CSAVGQGTEGYTF
TGCAGCGCTGTAGGACAGGGGACGGAAGGCTACACCTTC
>TRBJ1-1|-|10|TRBV29-1
CAGESTEAFF
TGTGCAGGGGAGAGCACTGAAGCTTTCTTT
>TRBJ1-5|-|14|TRBV27
CASSSIQANQPQHF
TGTGCCAGCAGTTCCATACAGGCAAATCAGCCCCAGCATTTT
>TRBJ1-2|TRBD1|14|TRBV29-1
CSVVHMTGINGYTF
TGCAGCGTCGTACATATGACAGGGATCAATGGCTACACCTTC
>TRBJ2-5|TRBD2|16|TRBV11-1
CASSFISGGAGETQYF
TGTGCCAGCAGCTTTATTAGCGGGGGGGCCGGGGAGACCCAGTACTTC
>TRBJ2-1|TRBD2|16|TRBV3-1/TRBV3-2
CASSQESREPDNEQFF
TGTGCCAGCAGCCAAGAATCGCGGGAGCCGGACAATGAGCAGTTCTTC
>TRBJ1-1|TRBD1|14|TRBV7-9
CASSQMGQGFEAFF
TGTGCCAGCAGCCAGATGGGACAGGGATTTGAAGCTTTCTTT
>TRBJ1-1|-|16|TRBV3-1/TRBV3-2
CASSQELRGLNTEAFF
TGTGCCAGCAGCCAAGAATTAAGGGGATTGAACACTGAAGCTTTCTTT
>TRBJ2-5|TRBD1|15|TRBV7-9
CASSPPGQGQETQYF
TGTGCCAGCAGCCCCCCGGGACAGGGCCAAGAGACCCAGTACTTC